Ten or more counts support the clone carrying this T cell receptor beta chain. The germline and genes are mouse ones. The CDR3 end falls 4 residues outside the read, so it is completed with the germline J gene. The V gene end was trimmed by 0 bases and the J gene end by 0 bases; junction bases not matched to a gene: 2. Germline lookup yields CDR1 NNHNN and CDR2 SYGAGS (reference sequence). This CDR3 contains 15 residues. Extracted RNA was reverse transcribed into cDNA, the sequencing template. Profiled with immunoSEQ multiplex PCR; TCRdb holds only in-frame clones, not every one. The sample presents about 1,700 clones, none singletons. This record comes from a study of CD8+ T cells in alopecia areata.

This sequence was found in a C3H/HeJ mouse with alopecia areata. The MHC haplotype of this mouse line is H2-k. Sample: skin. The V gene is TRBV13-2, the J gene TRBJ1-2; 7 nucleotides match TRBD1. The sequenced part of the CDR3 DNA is TGTGCCAGCGGTGATGGGGGACAGACAAACTCC. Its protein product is CASGDGGQTNS. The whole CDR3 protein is CASGDGGQTNSDYTF.